A single sample is the source of the 11 T cell receptor beta chains below, sequenced in a study of cytomegalovirus exposure and HLA in healthy donors (dated by TCRdb to about 2017). Receptors were amplified or captured by the immunoSEQ multiplex PCR assay. A mixture of 60 forward primers for TCR Vbeta segments and 13 reverse primers for TCR Jbeta segments was used in the multiplex PCR. In its TCRdb copy, this immuneACCESS table keeps in-frame sequences only and misses some clones. Where compared with another copy, unresolved V genes explain less than half of these, and the others have no known cause. This sample's listing comprises roughly 200,000 clones. Over 0.95% of the sample rests with the top ten. Sequencing was carried out using PBMCs. These receptors came from a girl aged 2-10 years in good health and CMV-seropositive.

The rearrangement uses TRBV9 and TRBJ1-4; TRBD1 is a possible D gene (6 bases). Trimming took off 2 bases at V and 8 bases at J, with 16 bases between the two ends. The germline CDR1 and CDR2 sequences are SGDLS and YYNGEE. The CDR3 has 15 amino acids. Here the CDR3 DNA reads TGTGCCAGCAGCGTGGGGGGGCAGAACCTCGAAAAACTGTTTTTT. Protein: CASSVGGQNLEKLFF.

The chain has TRBV27 and TRBJ1-2, with 10 bases identical to TRBD1. The CDR3 consists of 14 residues. The ends lost 5 bases at V and 6 bases at J; junction bases unmatched: 6. Germline CDR1 and CDR2: MNHEY and SMNVEV (reference sequence). CDR3 amino acids: CASSARQGADGYTF. In DNA form, the CDR3 reads TGTGCCAGCAGTGCCCGACAGGGGGCAGATGGCTACACCTTC.

CDR3 residues: CASSQERLSGANVLTF. The CDR3 DNA reads as TGTGCCAGCAGCCAAGAGCGCCTCTCTGGGGCCAACGTCCTGACTTTC. This chain joins TRBV4-2 and TRBJ2-6; no clear D. V was trimmed by 0 bases and J by 0 bases, leaving 6 bases between them. The CDR3 runs 16 residues. CDR1 is LGHNA, CDR2 YNFKEQ, per germline.

The chain uses TRBV7-2 and TRBJ2-1; 12 bases align to TRBD2. There are 14 residues in the CDR3. Germline loops: CDR1 SGHTA, CDR2 FQGNSA. Trimming took 4 bases from V and 8 from J; bases not matched to a gene: 3. The CDR3 is CASSSTSGSYEQFF. The CDR3 coding sequence is TGTGCCAGCAGCTCGACTAGCGGGAGCTATGAGCAGTTCTTC.

This sequence joins TRBV29-1 and TRBJ2-1; 7 bases map to TRBD1. J lost 0 bases, V lost 6 bases, and 14 bases had no gene match. The CDR3 consists of 17 residues. Germline CDR1 is SQVTM and CDR2 is ANQGSEA. This CDR3 is CSVEAFTGVSSYNEQFF. The DNA for the CDR3 is TGCAGCGTGGAGGCTTTTACAGGGGTTTCCTCCTACAATGAGCAGTTCTTC.

This rearrangement joins TRBV28 to TRBJ2-5; D ambiguous. Trimming removed 10 bases from V and 2 bases from J, with 14 bases in between. The CDR3 runs 13 residues. Germline V gene lookup returns CDR1 MDHEN and CDR2 SYDVKM. In nucleotides, the CDR3 is TGTGCCACCGCGCCCTTCTCACAAGAGACCCAGTACTTC. It yields the protein CATAPFSQETQYF. Together with reference TRBV28 and TRBJ2-5, the CDR3 gives the full variable domain: DVKVTQSSRYLVKRTGEKVFLECVQDMDHENMFWYRQDPGLGLRLIYFSYDVKMKEKGDIPEGYSVSREKKERFSLILESASTNQTSMYLCATAPFSQETQYFGPGTRLLVL.

The chain carries TRBV19 and TRBJ2-3; D gene uncertain. This CDR3 has 14 amino acids. Trimming shortened V by 10 bases and J by 0 bases, and 14 bases separated the two germline ends. The germline V gene encodes CDR1 LNHDA and CDR2 SQIVND (reference sequence). The CDR3 DNA follows: TGTGCCACTCAAAACAGTGCTAGCACAGATACGCAGTATTTT. This translates into CATQNSASTDTQYF. The variable domain in full, with the rest retrieved from reference TRBV19 and TRBJ2-3, is DGGITQSPKYLFRKEGQNVTLSCEQNLNHDAMYWYRQDPGQGLRLIYYSQIVNDFQKGDIAEGYSVSREKKESFPLTVTSAQKNPTAFYLCATQNSASTDTQYFGPGTRLTVL.

The chain employs TRBV5-1 and TRBJ2-7, with TRBD1 identical over 9 bases. Trimming at V came to 4 bases and at J to 7 bases, leaving 12 bases not matched to a gene. Germline V lookup: CDR1 SGHRS, CDR2 YFSETQ. The CDR3 loop spans 15 amino acids. CDR3 loop: CASSRTGDGSGEQYF. The CDR3 bases are TGCGCCAGCAGCCGGACAGGGGACGGGTCAGGAGAGCAGTACTTC.

This rearrangement joins TRBV5-1 to TRBJ1-4, with 9 positions matching TRBD1. Germline V gene sequence: CDR1 SGHRS, CDR2 YFSETQ. The ends lost 4 bases at V and 3 bases at J; junction bases unmatched: 10. This CDR3 is 17 amino acids long. The CDR3, as DNA: TGCGCCAGCAGCCTATACCCGGGACAGGGTTCTAATGAAAAACTGTTTTTT. It codes for CASSLYPGQGSNEKLFF. The full variable domain, rest sourced from reference TRBV5-1 and TRBJ1-4, is KAGVTQTPRYLIKTRGQQVTLSCSPISGHRSVSWYQQTPGQGLQFLFEYFSETQRNKGNFPGRFSGRQFSNSRSEMNVSTLELGDSALYLCASSLYPGQGSNEKLFFGSGTQLSVL.

The V call is TRBV7-9, the J call TRBJ2-5; TRBD2 is a possible D gene (6 bases). The CDR3 has 19 amino acids. The V gene's germline CDR1 is SEHNR and CDR2 FQNEAQ (reference sequence). Trimming removed 0 bases from V and 2 bases from J, with 22 bases in between. CDR3 protein: CASSLARGPVSAGQETQYF. The CDR3 bases are TGTGCCAGCAGCTTAGCGAGAGGGCCAGTCTCGGCGGGGCAAGAGACCCAGTACTTC.

The V call is TRBV11-1, the J call TRBJ1-4; D is undetermined. V lost 3 bases and J lost 0, with 5 bases in between. The CDR3 runs 14 residues. Looked up from germline, CDR1 is SGHAT and CDR2 is FQDESV (reference sequence). The CDR3 loop is CASSLGATNEKLFF. CDR3 bases: TGTGCCAGCAGCTTGGGCGCAACTAATGAAAAACTGTTTTTT.